These T cell receptor beta chains were read from a single sample in a study of blood T cell repertoires in COVID-19. This table comes from immunoSEQ multiplex PCR, and its TCRdb copy is limited to in-frame clones, with some not included. The sample gives 120,000 to 150,000 clones, 87% of which show up once; roughly two fifths is in the top ten. Sequenced input: peripheral blood. The receptors originated from a man between 50 and 59 years old who had recovered from COVID-19. Each CDR3 is given with its conserved first and last residue. The order of the fields is D gene, clone size, J gene, V gene, CDR3 protein, CDR3 DNA. D genes are given only for firm matches. The listing skips clone size in some rows; elsewhere it reads once, few, many or a size class.

d_call: TRBD1; clone_size: .; j_call: TRBJ2-5; v_call: TRBV3-1/TRBV3-2; cdr3_aa: CASSHRTGEETQYF; cdr3_nt: TGTGCCAGCAGCCACCGGACAGGGGAAGAGACCCAGTACTTC
d_call: .; clone_size: .; j_call: TRBJ2-3; v_call: TRBV5-4; cdr3_aa: CASSPRRVLVVTDTQYF; cdr3_nt: TGTGCCAGCAGCCCTCGGAGGGTTTTAGTCGTCACAGATACGCAGTATTTT
d_call: TRBD1; clone_size: .; j_call: TRBJ1-3; v_call: TRBV9; cdr3_aa: CASSPRTGGFGNTIYF; cdr3_nt: TGTGCCAGCAGCCCCAGGACAGGGGGCTTTGGAAACACCATATATTTT
d_call: .; clone_size: .; j_call: TRBJ1-5; v_call: TRBV18; cdr3_aa: CASSGQSSNQPQHF; cdr3_nt: TGTGCCAGCTCAGGACAGTCTAGCAATCAGCCCCAGCATTTT
d_call: TRBD2; clone_size: .; j_call: TRBJ2-7; v_call: TRBV4-3; cdr3_aa: CASSQELAGGLEQYF; cdr3_nt: TGCGCCAGCAGCCAAGAACTAGCGGGGGGGCTCGAGCAGTACTTC
d_call: .; clone_size: once; j_call: TRBJ1-2; v_call: TRBV9; cdr3_aa: CASRTEQGGFGYTF; cdr3_nt: TGTGCCAGCAGAACGGAACAGGGTGGCTTTGGCTACACCTTC
d_call: .; clone_size: .; j_call: TRBJ1-2; v_call: TRBV10-3; cdr3_aa: CAIRPGPEGYGYTF; cdr3_nt: TGTGCCATCAGGCCGGGCCCGGAGGGCTATGGCTACACCTTC
d_call: TRBD1; clone_size: .; j_call: TRBJ1-2; v_call: TRBV6-2/TRBV6-3; cdr3_aa: CASSPGTGGYGYGYTF; cdr3_nt: TGTGCCAGCAGTCCCGGGACAGGGGGCTACGGCTATGGCTACACCTTC
d_call: .; clone_size: .; j_call: TRBJ1-5; v_call: TRBV19; cdr3_aa: CASSSRGGNQPQHF; cdr3_nt: TGTGCCAGTAGTTCCAGGGGCGGCAATCAGCCCCAGCATTTT
d_call: .; clone_size: .; j_call: TRBJ1-2; v_call: TRBV7-9; cdr3_aa: CASSSPSTGNGYTF; cdr3_nt: TGTGCCAGCAGCTCACCCTCAACAGGGAATGGCTACACCTTC
d_call: .; clone_size: few; j_call: TRBJ1-2; v_call: TRBV9; cdr3_aa: CASSYEGGKGYTF; cdr3_nt: TGTGCCAGCAGTTATGAGGGAGGGAAAGGCTACACCTTC
d_call: TRBD2; clone_size: .; j_call: TRBJ2-7; v_call: TRBV5-4; cdr3_aa: CASSLRTSGRAGQYF; cdr3_nt: TGTGCCAGCAGCTTGAGGACTAGCGGCAGGGCTGGGCAGTACTTC
d_call: .; clone_size: .; j_call: TRBJ1-5; v_call: TRBV12-3/TRBV12-4; cdr3_aa: CASSSDQPQHF; cdr3_nt: TGTGCCAGCAGTTCTGATCAGCCCCAGCATTTT
d_call: TRBD2; clone_size: .; j_call: TRBJ2-7; v_call: TRBV2; cdr3_aa: CASSRTSAGSYEQYF; cdr3_nt: TGTGCCAGCAGCAGGACTAGCGCCGGCTCCTACGAGCAGTACTTC
d_call: TRBD1; clone_size: .; j_call: TRBJ2-3; v_call: TRBV5-1; cdr3_aa: CASSLAGGGVSDTQYF; cdr3_nt: TGCGCCAGCAGCTTGGCAGGGGGCGGGGTGTCCGATACGCAGTATTTT
d_call: TRBD1; clone_size: .; j_call: TRBJ1-1; v_call: TRBV5-1; cdr3_aa: CAPHGRDRATEAFF; cdr3_nt: TGCGCCCCTCATGGGAGGGACAGGGCCACTGAAGCTTTCTTT
d_call: .; clone_size: .; j_call: TRBJ1-6; v_call: TRBV6-6; cdr3_aa: CASSYARTAAPSPLHF; cdr3_nt: TGTGCCAGCAGTTACGCTCGGACAGCCGCCCCTTCACCCCTCCACTTT
d_call: TRBD1; clone_size: .; j_call: TRBJ2-1; v_call: TRBV10-1; cdr3_aa: CASSDDRGTYNEQFF; cdr3_nt: TGCGCCAGCAGTGATGACAGGGGAACCTACAATGAGCAGTTCTTC
d_call: TRBD1; clone_size: few; j_call: TRBJ1-5; v_call: TRBV19; cdr3_aa: CASSPDRDKYQPQHF; cdr3_nt: TGTGCCAGTAGTCCAGACAGGGATAAATATCAGCCCCAGCATTTT
d_call: TRBD2; clone_size: .; j_call: TRBJ2-1; v_call: TRBV10-3; cdr3_aa: CAISESMGGGKNNEQFF; cdr3_nt: TGTGCCATCAGTGAGTCGATGGGGGGGGGTAAGAACAATGAGCAGTTCTTC
d_call: .; clone_size: once; j_call: TRBJ1-2; v_call: TRBV5-4; cdr3_aa: CASSLAMGQGSGGNYGYTF; cdr3_nt: TGTGCCAGCAGCTTGGCCATGGGTCAGGGGAGCGGGGGTAACTATGGCTACACCTTC
d_call: .; clone_size: .; j_call: TRBJ1-3; v_call: TRBV14; cdr3_aa: CASSRKGTWSSNTIYF; cdr3_nt: TGTGCCAGCAGCCGGAAAGGGACATGGTCTAGTAACACCATATATTTT
d_call: TRBD1; clone_size: .; j_call: TRBJ1-1; v_call: TRBV10-3; cdr3_aa: CAISGQGAGTEAFF; cdr3_nt: TGTGCCATCAGTGGGCAGGGGGCGGGAACTGAAGCTTTCTTT
d_call: TRBD1; clone_size: .; j_call: TRBJ2-7; v_call: TRBV5-4; cdr3_aa: CASSRGQGGEQYF; cdr3_nt: TGTGCCAGCAGCCGGGGACAGGGGGGCGAGCAGTACTTC
d_call: TRBD1; clone_size: .; j_call: TRBJ1-2; v_call: TRBV5-4; cdr3_aa: CASSSVWDRGYGYTF; cdr3_nt: TGTGCCAGCAGCTCCGTATGGGACAGGGGGTATGGCTACACCTTC
d_call: .; clone_size: .; j_call: TRBJ2-3; v_call: TRBV5-1; cdr3_aa: CASSFQDRFTDTQYF; cdr3_nt: TGCGCCAGCAGCTTTCAGGACAGATTCACAGATACGCAGTATTTT
d_call: TRBD1; clone_size: .; j_call: TRBJ1-1; v_call: TRBV19; cdr3_aa: CASSYGTGGTEAFF; cdr3_nt: TGTGCCAGTAGTTACGGGACAGGGGGCACTGAAGCTTTCTTT
d_call: .; clone_size: .; j_call: TRBJ1-4; v_call: TRBV30; cdr3_aa: CAWSRAGFEKLFF; cdr3_nt: TGTGCCTGGAGCCGAGCGGGGTTTGAAAAACTGTTTTTT
d_call: TRBD2; clone_size: .; j_call: TRBJ2-3; v_call: TRBV7-9; cdr3_aa: CASSLGLAELYF; cdr3_nt: TGTGCCAGCAGCCTCGGACTAGCGGAGCTGTATTTT